The T cell receptor (beta chain) under discussion was sequenced for a study of monozygotic twins with inflammatory bowel disease. With the 5' RACE reads reprocessed, TCRdb shows one record per CDR3 protein and no DNA. The sample is made up of around 450,000 distinct CDR3 sequences, and the top ten hold around 2.4% of it. In germline, CDR1 is MNHEY, CDR2 SVGAGI. The CDR3 has 14 amino acids. Study observations and caveats: A distinction between different T cell subtypes was not possible.

With respect to this clonotype: Its antigen is unidentified.

V and J are TRBV6-5 and TRBJ1-6. Sequencing was carried out using blood. The TCR originated in a human donor with ulcerative colitis or Crohn's disease, or a healthy co-twin of an affected twin (not recorded which). CDR3 amino acids: CASSHRRDNSPLHF.